This is a list of T cell receptor delta chains from one sample in a study of gamma-delta chains in newborns, infants, children. TCRdb re-called the reads via CATT. The sample shows 13,000 to 15,000 delta-chain clones, about 7% of them seen only once. The material sequenced was blood. These receptors came from a child who was a newborn, infant or young child, either healthy, febrile or measles-vaccinated (not recorded which). The CDR3 runs from the conserved cysteine through the conserved F or W. The order of the fields is CDR3 length, J gene, V gene, D gene, clone size, CDR3 protein, CDR3 DNA. The D gene is left open where the match is weak. A row's size may be missing; if present it is once, few, many or a size class.

>16|TRDJ1|TRDV2|TRDD3|few
CACDSLGVPYTDKLIF
TGTGCCTGTGACTCCCTGGGGGTTCCATACACCGATAAACTCATCTTT
>21|TRDJ3|TRDV2|TRDD3|few
CACDTGDLLGASSWDTRQMFF
TGTGCCTGTGACACCGGGGACCTTCTGGGGGCCAGCTCCTGGGACACCCGACAGATGTTTTTC
>14|TRDJ3|TRDV2|NA|medium-sized
CACGGSWDTRQMFF
TGTGCCTGTGGGGGCTCCTGGGACACCCGACAGATGTTTTTC
>21|TRDJ3|TRDV2|TRDD3|few
CACASVELGDPSSWDTRQMFF
TGTGCCTGTGCCAGCGTGGAACTGGGGGATCCTAGCTCCTGGGACACCCGACAGATGTTTTTC
>15|TRDJ3|TRDV2|TRDD3|few
CACDTWGIPLPRMFF
TGTGCCTGTGACACTTGGGGGATACCCCTTCCTCGGATGTTTTTC
>16|TRDJ2|TRDV2|TRDD3|few
CACDYTGGSLTAQLFF
TGTGCCTGTGACTATACTGGGGGATCCTTGACGGCACAACTCTTCTTT
>20|TRDJ3|TRDV2|TRDD3|NA
CACDTATGGPSSWDTRQMFF
TGTGCCTGTGACACCGCGACTGGGGGACCGAGCTCCTGGGACACCCGACAGATGTTTTTC
>19|TRDJ3|TRDV2|TRDD3|many
CACDSWGIPSSWDTRQMFF
TGTGCCTGTGACAGCTGGGGGATACCAAGCTCCTGGGACACCCGACAGATGTTTTTC
>17|TRDJ3|TRDV2|TRDD3|medium-sized
CACDTWGITWDTRQMFF
TGTGCCTGTGACACCTGGGGGATCACCTGGGACACCCGACAGATGTTTTTC
>18|TRDJ3|TRDV2|TRDD3|many
CACDRVGGITWDTRQMFF
TGTGCCTGTGACAGGGTCGGGGGGATAACCTGGGACACCCGACAGATGTTTTTC
>17|TRDJ3|TRDV2|TRDD3|medium-sized
CACDVLGDIWDTRQMFF
TGTGCCTGTGACGTACTGGGGGATATTTGGGACACCCGACAGATGTTTTTC
>18|TRDJ3|TRDV2|NA|few
CACDTVVVGSWDTRQMFF
TGTGCCTGTGACACCGTGGTGGTTGGCTCCTGGGACACCCGACAGATGTTTTTC
>19|TRDJ3|TRDV2|TRDD3|medium-sized
CACDTVLGDTAWDTRQMFF
TGTGCCTGTGACACAGTACTGGGGGATACGGCCTGGGACACCCGACAGATGTTTTTC
>19|TRDJ3|TRDV2|TRDD3|few
CACDGILGDSSRDTRQMFF
TGTGCCTGTGACGGGATACTGGGGGATAGCTCCCGGGACACCCGACAGATGTTTTTC
>19|TRDJ3|TRDV2|TRDD3|few
CACDTLYWGDSWDTRQMFF
TGTGCCTGTGACACCTTATACTGGGGGGACTCCTGGGACACCCGACAGATGTTTTTC
>17|TRDJ2|TRDV2|TRDD3|NA
CACDKVPGDTLTAQLFF
TGTGCCTGTGACAAAGTACCGGGGGATACTTTGACAGCACAACTCTTCTTT
>20|TRDJ3|TRDV2|TRDD3|few
CACDYTGGGPSSWDTRQMFF
TGTGCCTGTGACTATACTGGGGGGGGCCCTAGCTCCTGGGACACCCGACAGATGTTTTTC
>21|TRDJ3|TRDV2|TRDD3|NA
CACDTVMRTGGSSWDTRQMFF
TGTGCCTGTGACACCGTTATGCGGACTGGGGGAAGCTCCTGGGACACCCGACAGATGTTTTTC
>15|TRDJ2|TRDV2|TRDD3|NA
CACDILGDLTAQLFF
TGTGCCTGTGACATTTTGGGGGATTTGACAGCACAACTCTTCTTT
>20|TRDJ3|TRDV2|TRDD3|few
CACDTWELGDSSWDTRQMFF
TGTGCCTGTGACACGTGGGAACTGGGGGATAGCTCCTGGGACACCCGACAGATGTTTTTC
>19|TRDJ3|TRDV2|NA|many
CACDTVSGGFSWDTRQMFF
TGTGCCTGTGACACCGTTAGTGGGGGTTTCTCCTGGGACACCCGACAGATGTTTTTC
>17|TRDJ2|TRAV29/DV5|NA|once
CAVILLGGPSLPAQLFF
TGTGCCGTAATCTTACTGGGAGGACCCTCTTTGCCAGCACAACTCTTCTTT